These 25 T cell receptor beta chains came from one sample sequenced in a study of CD8 T cells in Susac syndrome. cDNA came from roughly 0.47 to 1 ug RNA primed by random hexamers. TCRdb reprocessed the immunoSEQ multiplex PCR reads via MiXCR and lists one record per CDR3 protein. Of roughly 86,000 distinct CDR3 sequences in the sample, around 96% were seen once. The sequencing sample was made of CD8+ T cells from PBMCs. All receptors come from a human donor with Susac syndrome.

The V gene is TRBV29-1, the J gene TRBJ2-1; 7 bases are a match to TRBD2. Germline V gene data show CDR1 as SQVTM and CDR2 as ANQGSEA. Trimming took 7 bases from V and 7 from J; bases not matched to a gene: 1. The CDR3 covers 10 residues. The DNA for the CDR3 is TGCAGCGGGGGGGGGAATGAGCAGTTCTTC. Translation gives CSGGGNEQFF.

The chain is built from TRBV15 and TRBJ2-3; tentative D call: TRBD1 (5 bases). Trimming took 1 base from V and 5 from J, leaving 10 bases between them. Germline CDR1 is LNHNV and CDR2 is YYDKDF (reference sequence). There are 14 residues in the CDR3. CDR3 region: CATSRVGREDTQYF. The DNA for the CDR3 is TGTGCCACCAGCAGAGTAGGCAGGGAAGATACGCAGTATTTT. Full variable domain (missing parts from reference TRBV15 and TRBJ2-3): DAMVIQNPRYQVTQFGKPVTLSCSQTLNHNVMYWYQQKSSQAPKLLFHYYDKDFNNEADTPDNFQSRRPNTSFCFLDIRSPGLGDTAMYLCATSRVGREDTQYFGPGTRLTVL.

This clonotype appeared a single time. This sequence joins TRBV19 and TRBJ1-6, with D possibly TRBD1 on 5 matching bases. V shed 9 bases and J shed 7 bases, with 19 bases lying between them. This CDR3 comprises 15 residues. Per germline, CDR1 LNHDA and CDR2 SQIVND (reference sequence). CDR3 nucleotide sequence: TGTGCCAGCCGAATGGGACCGGGGTTGAATTCACCCCTCCACTTT. Translating it yields CASRMGPGLNSPLHF.

Here the CDR3 DNA reads TGTGCCAGCAGCCCCCCAGAGGGGGGGTCCTACGAGCAGTACTTC. Protein sequence: CASSPPEGGSYEQYF. The chain carries TRBV4-2 and TRBJ2-7; D might be TRBD2 (7 bases). The V gene lost 4 bases and the J gene lost 1 base, with 14 bases spanning the gap. The germline gives CDR1 LGHNA, CDR2 YNFKEQ. This CDR3 spans 15 amino acids.

The sample holds one count of this clonotype. The V gene is TRBV5-4, the J gene TRBJ1-2; possible D gene TRBD1, 5 bases. The length of the CDR3 is 14 residues. From germline, CDR1 is SGHNT and CDR2 YYREEE (reference sequence). V gave up 2 bases and J gave up 2 bases, with 10 bases separating them. The CDR3 DNA sequence: TGTGCCAGCAGCTTAAGAGGGGACAACTATGGCTACACCTTC. Translation: CASSLRGDNYGYTF.

This clonotype appeared once. The chain joins TRBV28 to TRBJ2-3; no firm D call. Germline CDR1 and CDR2: MDHEN and SYDVKM. This CDR3 has 15 amino acids. Deletions cut 5 bases from V and 2 bases from J, with 14 bases between. The chain's CDR3 is CASSPKRRITDTQYF. The CDR3 DNA reads as TGTGCCAGCAGTCCGAAACGACGCATCACAGATACGCAGTATTTT.

This clonotype has just a few counts. The J gene is TRBJ1-5, the V gene TRBV29-1; D unresolved. Looked up from germline, CDR1 is SQVTM and CDR2 is ANQGSEA. The length of the CDR3 is 12 residues. Trimming left V 4 bases short and J 7 bases short, with 11 bases between. The CDR3 loop reads CSVGGSNQPQHF. CDR3 DNA: TGCAGCGTTGGTGGGAGTAACCAGCCCCAGCATTTT.

This chain uses TRBV12-3 or TRBV12-4 with TRBJ2-5; TRBD1 agrees at 7 bases. CDR3 length: 15 amino acids. Trimming at V came to 4 bases and at J to 4 bases, leaving 9 bases not matched to a gene. DNA of the CDR3: TGTGCCAGCAGTTGGACAGGAGGACACGGAGAGACCCAGTACTTC. It codes for CASSWTGGHGETQYF.

The chain uses TRBV27 and TRBJ2-3; TRBD1 agrees at 8 bases. The CDR3 loop spans 16 amino acids. With 3 bases clipped from V and 2 bases from J, the junction kept 7 bases outside the gene matches. Germline V CDR1 and CDR2: MNHEY, SMNVEV (reference sequence). The CDR3, as DNA: TGTGCCAGCAGTTTTAGTCAGCAGGGGGCCACAGATACGCAGTATTTT. This translates into CASSFSQQGATDTQYF.

The chain has TRBV9 and TRBJ2-1; the D is unclear. This CDR3 is 14 amino acids long. Germline CDR1 is SGDLS and CDR2 is YYNGEE. V was clipped by 3 bases and J by 8 bases, with 15 bases between them. The CDR3 reads CASSAPRSTDEQFF. CDR3 DNA sequence: TGTGCCAGCAGCGCCCCACGATCAACCGATGAGCAGTTCTTC.

This chain links TRBV11-2 with TRBJ2-3, with D maybe TRBD2 (6 bases). Looked up from germline, CDR1 is SGHAT and CDR2 is FQNNGV. V was trimmed by 5 bases and J by 6 bases, leaving 9 bases between them. This CDR3 has 12 amino acids. The CDR3 here is CASSPGRDTQYF. The CDR3 DNA is TGTGCCAGCAGCCCGGGGAGGGATACGCAGTATTTT.

This clonotype was seen only once. The chain employs TRBV30 and TRBJ2-3, with D maybe TRBD1 (5 bases). The CDR3 has 14 amino acids. Germline assignment: CDR1 GTSNPN and CDR2 SVGIG (reference sequence). The V gene lost 0 bases and the J gene lost 6 bases, with 13 bases spanning the gap. CDR3 nucleotides: TGTGCCTGGAGTGTGGGGCAGACACCGGATACGCAGTATTTT. Translating gives CAWSVGQTPDTQYF.

The chain joins TRBV14 to TRBJ2-5; D remains ambiguous. Germline CDR1 and CDR2: SGHDN and FVKESK. Trimming took 5 bases from V and 4 from J, leaving 2 bases between them. The length of the CDR3 is 10 residues. The CDR3: CASSGETQYF. DNA of the CDR3: TGTGCCAGCAGCGGAGAGACCCAGTACTTC.

The sample holds one count of this clonotype. The chain employs TRBV27 and TRBJ2-1, with D perhaps TRBD1 (5 bases). This CDR3 is built from 12 residues. The V and J ends lost 6 bases and 6 bases respectively, with 9 bases between them. Looked up from germline, CDR1 is MNHEY and CDR2 is SMNVEV (reference sequence). The CDR3 nucleotides read TGTGCCAGCAGCGGACATGGCAATGAGCAGTTCTTC. Encoded protein: CASSGHGNEQFF.

The chain couples TRBV29-1 to TRBJ1-5; maybe TRBD1 (6 bases). Germline lookup yields CDR1 SQVTM and CDR2 ANQGSEA. The length of the CDR3 is 15 residues. V shed 4 bases and J shed 4 bases, with 17 bases lying between them. CDR3 DNA: TGCAGCGTTGGTAACAGGGCGAGGGGGAATCAGCCCCAGCATTTT. Amino acid sequence: CSVGNRARGNQPQHF.

The chain employs TRBV5-1 and TRBJ1-1, with a possible D match to TRBD1 (6 bases). V was shortened by 3 bases and J by 5 bases, with 14 bases between the two germline ends. This CDR3 is 14 amino acids long. Looked up from germline, CDR1 is SGHRS and CDR2 is YFSETQ. CDR3 loop: CASSYTSRGTEAFF. The DNA of the CDR3 is TGCGCCAGCAGCTACACCTCCAGGGGTACTGAAGCTTTCTTT.

This clonotype was recorded once. Written as DNA, the CDR3 is TGTGCCAGCAGGGGGAACGGGGAGCTGTTTTTT. Translated: CASRGNGELFF. The chain is built from TRBV6-4 and TRBJ2-2; no reliable D call. This CDR3 comprises 11 residues. Germline V gene sequence: CDR1 MRHNA, CDR2 SNTAGT. V lost 6 bases, J lost 7 bases, and 6 bases lay in between.

The chain recombines TRBV2 with TRBJ1-2; TRBD1 is a possible D gene (5 bases). The CDR3 is 18 residues long. Trimming removed 4 bases from V and 4 bases from J, with 25 bases in between. Germline V gene data show CDR1 as SNHLY and CDR2 as FYNNEI. The CDR3 DNA reads TGTGCCAGCAGTGGCCTAGTAGGGGAATTTGTCAGGTTCTATGGCTACACCTTC. Translated: CASSGLVGEFVRFYGYTF. Full variable domain (remainder filled in from reference TRBV2 and TRBJ1-2): EPEVTQTPSHQVTQMGQEVILRCVPISNHLYFYWYRQILGQKVEFLVSFYNNEISEKSEIFDDQFSVERPDGSNFTLKIRSTKLEDSAMYFCASSGLVGEFVRFYGYTFGSGTRLTVV.

The chain recombines TRBV20-1 with TRBJ2-1, with a tentative D call TRBD1 (6 bases). The germline gives CDR1 DFQATT, CDR2 SNEGSKA (reference sequence). V lost 7 bases, J lost 2 bases, and 9 bases lay in between. The CDR3 has 12 amino acids. DNA for the CDR3: TGCAGTGTCAACAGGGCCTACAATGAGCAGTTCTTC. Its translation: CSVNRAYNEQFF.

CDR3: CASSVEGLGIPYGYTF. The CDR3 nucleotides are TGTGCCAGCAGCGTAGAGGGGTTGGGAATCCCCTATGGCTACACCTTC. V is TRBV9 and J is TRBJ1-2; D is possibly TRBD1 (5 bases). Trimming removed 0 bases at V and 4 bases at J, with 16 bases between. Germline V gene data show CDR1 as SGDLS and CDR2 as YYNGEE. The CDR3 extends over 16 amino acids.

CDR3: CSARSDRMYTEAFF. The CDR3 DNA sequence: TGCAGTGCTAGGAGCGACAGAATGTACACTGAAGCTTTCTTT. This chain joins TRBV20-1 and TRBJ1-1; a weak D match, TRBD1 (5 bases). The CDR3 has 14 amino acids. Germline V gene data show CDR1 as DFQATT and CDR2 as SNEGSKA (reference sequence). Trimming pared 3 bases from V and 3 bases from J, leaving 14 bases between.

CDR3 bases: TGCGCCAGCAGCTTGGTTCCGGCAGGAGCCTACGAGCAGTACTTC. Translation gives CASSLVPAGAYEQYF. This chain joins TRBV5-1 and TRBJ2-7, with unresolved D. The CDR3 is 15 residues long. V shed 0 bases and J shed 2 bases, with 12 bases lying between them. From germline, CDR1 is SGHRS and CDR2 YFSETQ.

V and J are TRBV18 and TRBJ2-5; weak D call: TRBD1 (8 bases). Germline V gene lookup returns CDR1 KGHSH and CDR2 LQKENI. Deletions cut 3 bases from V and 4 bases from J, with 15 bases between. The CDR3 has 15 amino acids. The CDR3 loop reads CASSPSGTGRETQYF. CDR3 DNA sequence: TGTGCCAGCTCACCGAGCGGGACAGGCAGAGAGACCCAGTACTTC.

This chain links TRBV19 with TRBJ1-1; D gene uncertain. Deletions cut 6 bases from V and 4 bases from J, with 12 bases between. The CDR3 has 13 residues. Germline CDR1 is LNHDA and CDR2 is SQIVND (reference sequence). This CDR3 reads CASSSQRGTEAFF. Written as DNA, the CDR3 is TGTGCCAGTAGCTCCCAGCGCGGCACTGAAGCTTTCTTT.

This clonotype was seen just once. V gene TRBV20-1 combines with J gene TRBJ1-2; D ambiguous. This CDR3 contains 14 residues. Trimming took off 0 bases at V and 4 bases at J, with 12 bases between the two ends. Germline CDR1 reads DFQATT; CDR2 reads SNEGSKA (reference sequence). CDR3 protein: CSARDTAESYGYTF. CDR3 bases: TGCAGTGCTAGAGATACGGCAGAATCCTATGGCTACACCTTC.